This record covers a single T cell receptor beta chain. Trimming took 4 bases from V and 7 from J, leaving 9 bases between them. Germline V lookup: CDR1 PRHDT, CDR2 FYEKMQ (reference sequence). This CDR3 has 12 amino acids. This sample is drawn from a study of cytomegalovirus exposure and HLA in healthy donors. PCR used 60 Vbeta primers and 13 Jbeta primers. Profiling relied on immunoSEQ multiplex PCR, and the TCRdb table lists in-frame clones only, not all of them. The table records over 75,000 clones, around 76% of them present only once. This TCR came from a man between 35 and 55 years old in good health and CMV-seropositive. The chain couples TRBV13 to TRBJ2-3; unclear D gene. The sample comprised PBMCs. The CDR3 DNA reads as TGTGCCAGCAGCTCACTCTCAAATACGCAGTATTTT. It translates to CASSSLSNTQYF.